One and the same sample provided the 11 T cell receptor beta chains below, sequenced in a study of beta chain features in type 1 diabetes. Every isolated RNA sample was fully reverse transcribed, so sequencing captured expressed TCRB transcripts. Assay: immunoSEQ multiplex PCR; the TCRdb copy retains only in-frame clones and omits some. Here the sample spans about 140,000 clones, 9% to 10% being singletons. Sequences were obtained from central memory CD4+ T cells from blood. The receptors come from a woman between 40 and 50 years old in good health.

This sequence joins TRBV5-6 and TRBJ2-7, with 12 bases lining up with TRBD2. V dropped 2 bases and J dropped 3; count of bases not matched to a gene: 6. CDR3 size: 16 residues. Germline V gene sequence: CDR1 SGHDT, CDR2 YYEEEE. CDR3 in amino acids: CASSFKLAGGIYEQYF. In nucleotides, the CDR3 is TGTGCCAGCAGCTTCAAACTAGCGGGGGGAATCTACGAGCAGTACTTC.

In this sample, this clone turned up a few times. The chain uses TRBV18 and TRBJ2-3; tentative D call: TRBD1 (6 bases). V was cut by 1 base and J by 1 base, with 15 bases left in between. CDR1 KGHSH and CDR2 LQKENI come from the germline V gene. The CDR3 sequence is 17 residues long. CDR3 amino acids: CASSPLQGTRGTDTQYF. For the CDR3, the DNA is TGTGCCAGCTCACCACTACAGGGAACCCGCGGCACAGATACGCAGTATTTT.

V is TRBV7-9 and J is TRBJ2-7; 9 bases map to TRBD1. Losses at the gene ends were 5 bases for V and 6 bases for J; bases not matched to a gene: 2. The CDR3 length is 12 residues. Germline V gene data show CDR1 as SEHNR and CDR2 as FQNEAQ (reference sequence). CDR3 coding DNA: TGTGCCAGCAGCCGACAGGGGGGCGAGCAGTACTTC. Its translation: CASSRQGGEQYF.

V and J are TRBV4-2 and TRBJ2-3; the D is unclear. The ends were cut back, 4 bases at V and 2 bases at J, with 19 bases in the middle. CDR1 LGHNA and CDR2 YNFKEQ come from the germline V gene. This CDR3 spans 17 amino acids. For the CDR3, the DNA is TGTGCCAGCAGCCCCTCCCCGCTGCTAGGAACCACAGATACGCAGTATTTT. It is translated as CASSPSPLLGTTDTQYF.

This chain joins TRBV5-6 and TRBJ2-7; weak D call: TRBD1 (5 bases). CDR1 and CDR2 (germline): SGHDT, YYEEEE. The CDR3 runs to 14 residues. Trimming cost V 1 base and J 3 bases, with 11 bases left between them. The DNA for the CDR3 is TGTGCCAGCAGCTTGCTTTCGACAGACTACGAGCAGTACTTC. Translated, it gives CASSLLSTDYEQYF.

This clone was counted many times. The chain is built from TRBV27 and TRBJ2-1, with 11 bases that match TRBD2. Germline lookup yields CDR1 MNHEY and CDR2 SMNVEV (reference sequence). V lost 5 bases, J lost 6 bases, and 9 bases stayed unmatched. The CDR3 is 16 residues long. CDR3 nucleotides: TGTGCCAGCAGTCAACGTACTAGCGGGGGAGCCAATGAGCAGTTCTTC. Translation: CASSQRTSGGANEQFF.

This clone was counted many times. The chain carries TRBV7-9 and TRBJ1-2; D not resolved. Germline lookup yields CDR1 SEHNR and CDR2 FQNEAQ (reference sequence). Trimming cost V 1 base and J 4 bases, with 4 bases left between them. The CDR3 totals 12 residues. The chain's CDR3 is CASSLDTYGYTF. The CDR3 DNA reads as TGTGCCAGCAGCTTAGACACCTATGGCTACACCTTC.

This clone was seen a few times. The chain couples TRBV7-8 to TRBJ1-6; the D is unclear. The ends were cut back, 5 bases at V and 3 bases at J, with 11 bases in the middle. This CDR3 region has 15 residues. Germline V gene lookup returns CDR1 SGHVS and CDR2 FQNEAQ. CDR3 region: CASSPSGFYNSPLHF. CDR3 bases: TGTGCCAGCAGCCCCTCGGGGTTCTATAATTCACCCCTCCACTTT.

This chain links TRBV6-1 with TRBJ2-7; TRBD2 aligns across 11 bases. With V trimmed by 9 bases and J by 2 bases, 3 bases remained unmatched. The germline gives CDR1 MNHNS, CDR2 SASEGT. The CDR3 consists of 13 residues. CDR3 region: CASIAGGPYEQYF. The CDR3 nucleotides read TGTGCCAGTATAGCGGGGGGGCCCTACGAGCAGTACTTC.

Comments on this clone: The sample contains more than one DNA sequence encoding this CDR3. The chain uses TRBV7-2 and TRBJ1-1, with a tentative D call TRBD1 (5 bases). The CDR3 runs 13 residues. Trimming removed 5 bases at V and 1 base at J, with 8 bases between. Germline loops: CDR1 SGHTA, CDR2 FQGNSA. Here the CDR3 reads CASSRDRNTEAFF. The CDR3, as DNA: TGTGCCAGCAGCCGAGACAGGAACACTGAAGCTTTCTTT.

V gene TRBV2 combines with J gene TRBJ1-6, with a weak D call TRBD1 (5 bases). Germline values: CDR1 SNHLY, CDR2 FYNNEI. The V end was cut by 1 base, the J end by 7 bases, with 8 bases between. This CDR3 region has 14 residues. The CDR3 nucleotides are TGTGCCAGCAGTGAAGGGGGCAGGAATTCACCCCTCCACTTT. Its translation is CASSEGGRNSPLHF.